The source of this T cell receptor (beta chain) is a study of CD8 T cells in ankylosing spondylitis (TCRdb year 2017). About the investigation overall: To find TCR variants linked to disease, the study profiled T cell receptor beta repertoires in ankylosing spondylitis patients and healthy donors. The whole study cohort included 108 healthy donors and 25 ankylosing spondylitis patients. Peripheral blood was sampled, and synovial fluid was additionally collected from ankylosing spondylitis patients.

Broad study findings and their caveats: A TCR beta motif of about 8 highly homologous amino acid variants appeared characteristic of blood from ankylosing spondylitis patients. According to the report, matched synovial fluid samples from ankylosing spondylitis patients were significantly enriched for the disease-linked clones. The disease-linked clones showed a CD8+ phenotype and occurred at relatively low frequencies in peripheral blood. Some of the motif variants had been reported before in the synovial fluid and blood of reactive arthritis patients, a finding that suggests common disease-initiation mechanisms.

This sample was sequenced with an Illumina HiSeq 2500. Quantitative 5'-RACE with molecular barcodes was the method used to prepare the TCR beta libraries. In the paper's pipeline: Disease-linked TCR variants were identified with a new computational method built on a probabilistic model of VDJ rearrangement. Through fastp at Q25 and MiXCR, TCRdb rebuilt clones from the public reads, retaining in-frame beta chains. Every distinct CDR3 protein forms one entry, paired with its most common genes and DNA. The V and J calls shown here were made by TCRdb, not taken from the authors' results. The sample profile shows around 320,000 distinct CDR3 sequences; less than 25% of them were found once. The top ten constitute 3.5% of the sample. V is cut back by 1 base and J by 6 bases, with 6 bases in the junction unmatched. CDR1 and CDR2, looked up from the germline V gene (reference sequence), are SEHNR and FQNEAQ. The CDR3 spans 15 residues, from the cysteine through the phenylalanine. The kept DNA is CDR3 alone, 45 bases in frame from the first base.

As regards this clonotype: This clone's antigen is unknown. No much larger clone is present one base from it, and per-base qualities are unavailable.

Here the chain combines TRBV7-9 and TRBJ2-7; 10 nucleotides in the junction match TRBD2. Sequencing input: blood, either unsorted or a sorted T cell fraction (not recorded which). The clonotype was recovered from a female donor with ankylosing spondylitis or in good health (not recorded which). The DNA is as follows: TGTGCCAGCAGCTTAGGACTAGCGGGCTCGGGCGAGCAGTACTTC. Translated, this gives CASSLGLAGSGEQYF.